Reported below is one T cell receptor beta chain. This sample stems from a study of blood T cell repertoires in COVID-19. Trimming stripped 0 bases from V and 2 bases from J, with 10 bases between. Germline CDR1 and CDR2: MDHEN and SYDVKM. The CDR3 spans 16 residues. Data came from immunoSEQ multiplex PCR; TCRdb stores just in-frame clones and leaves some out. The sample carries 150,000 or so clones, approximately 90% recorded once. Seattle-derived patients entered the study during active infection and were followed longitudinally. The material sequenced was peripheral blood. This chain connects TRBV28 to TRBJ2-2, with D possibly matching TRBD1 (5 bases). The clonotype originates from a man between 18 and 29 years old with COVID-19, enrolled during active disease. The CDR3 DNA sequence: TGTGCCAGCAGTTTATGGGGGCAAGATAACACCGGGGAGCTGTTTTTT. Translating gives CASSLWGQDNTGELFF.